This is a list of T cell receptor beta chains from one sample in a study of shared clonotypes between healthy human individuals. TCRdb's table, derived via immunoSEQ multiplex PCR, lists solely in-frame clones and lacks some. In the table there are about 1,900,000 clones, over 85% of which are singletons. What was sequenced was naive CD8+ T cells sorted from blood. The receptors stem from a man in his late teens or twenties in good health. Both conserved end residues are part of each CDR3. D genes are given only for firm matches. Some rows have no size entry. The others give once, few or many, or a class for an expanded clone.

j_gene: TRBJ1-5; v_gene: TRBV6-5; abundance: NA; d_gene: TRBD1; CDR3aa: CASSSPTGQGQPQHF; CDR3nt: TGTGCCAGCAGTTCTCCGACAGGGCAGGGTCAGCCCCAGCATTTT
j_gene: TRBJ2-7; v_gene: TRBV7-2; abundance: NA; d_gene: TRBD1; CDR3aa: CASRYRDRGSYEQYF; CDR3nt: TGTGCCAGCAGATACCGGGACAGGGGATCCTACGAGCAGTACTTC
j_gene: TRBJ2-7; v_gene: TRBV6-4; abundance: NA; d_gene: NA; CDR3aa: CASSSVGIRLFLQYF; CDR3nt: TGTGCCAGCAGTTCCGTAGGGATAAGGCTATTTCTTCAGTACTTC
j_gene: TRBJ1-4; v_gene: TRBV6-1; abundance: NA; d_gene: TRBD1; CDR3aa: CASSDPRQGWGQTTNEKLFF; CDR3nt: TGTGCCAGCAGTGACCCCCGACAGGGTTGGGGCCAGACAACTAATGAAAAACTGTTTTTT
j_gene: TRBJ2-3; v_gene: TRBV27; abundance: NA; d_gene: NA; CDR3aa: CASMSSVNTDTQYF; CDR3nt: TGTGCCAGCATGTCAAGCGTAAACACAGATACGCAGTATTTT
j_gene: TRBJ2-3; v_gene: TRBV13; abundance: NA; d_gene: NA; CDR3aa: CASSPGLTDTQYF; CDR3nt: TGTGCCAGCAGCCCGGGACTCACAGATACGCAGTATTTT
j_gene: TRBJ2-5; v_gene: TRBV10-3; abundance: NA; d_gene: TRBD2; CDR3aa: CAISEGGQGLADQETQYF; CDR3nt: TGTGCCATCAGTGAGGGGGGACAAGGACTAGCGGACCAAGAGACCCAGTACTTC
j_gene: TRBJ1-6; v_gene: TRBV7-9; abundance: NA; d_gene: NA; CDR3aa: CASSQEGGNSPLHF; CDR3nt: TGTGCCAGCAGCCAGGAGGGCGGGAATTCACCCCTCCACTTT
j_gene: TRBJ1-6; v_gene: TRBV6-6; abundance: once; d_gene: TRBD1; CDR3aa: CASSPETGYYNSPLHF; CDR3nt: TGTGCCAGCAGTCCCGAGACAGGGTACTATAATTCACCCCTCCACTTT
j_gene: TRBJ2-7; v_gene: TRBV4-3; abundance: NA; d_gene: NA; CDR3aa: CASSQDGYEQYF; CDR3nt: TGCGCCAGCAGCCAAGATGGATACGAGCAGTACTTC
j_gene: TRBJ2-7; v_gene: TRBV4-3; abundance: NA; d_gene: NA; CDR3aa: CASSQDRALPGAEQYF; CDR3nt: TGCGCCAGCAGCCAAGATAGGGCCTTACCCGGGGCCGAGCAGTACTTC
j_gene: TRBJ2-7; v_gene: TRBV5-6; abundance: NA; d_gene: NA; CDR3aa: CASSLAQNGEQYF; CDR3nt: TGTGCCAGCAGCTTGGCTCAGAATGGCGAGCAGTACTTC
j_gene: TRBJ1-5; v_gene: TRBV7-9; abundance: NA; d_gene: NA; CDR3aa: CASTPGGGNQPQHF; CDR3nt: TGTGCCAGCACCCCCGGGGGAGGGAATCAGCCCCAGCATTTT
j_gene: TRBJ2-2; v_gene: TRBV7-9; abundance: NA; d_gene: NA; CDR3aa: CASSLVQDGELFF; CDR3nt: TGTGCCAGCAGCTTAGTCCAAGACGGGGAGCTGTTTTTT
j_gene: TRBJ2-1; v_gene: TRBV27; abundance: once; d_gene: TRBD2; CDR3aa: CASSSSPGGYNEQFF; CDR3nt: TGTGCCAGCAGTAGTTCACCGGGGGGGTACAATGAGCAGTTCTTC
j_gene: TRBJ2-3; v_gene: TRBV7-7; abundance: NA; d_gene: TRBD2; CDR3aa: CASSLASGGGDTQYF; CDR3nt: TGTGCTAGCAGCTTAGCTAGCGGCGGGGGAGATACGCAGTATTTT
j_gene: TRBJ1-3; v_gene: TRBV30; abundance: NA; d_gene: NA; CDR3aa: CAWRRDSGNTIYF; CDR3nt: TGTGCCTGGAGACGGGACTCTGGAAACACCATATATTTT
j_gene: TRBJ2-7; v_gene: TRBV5-1; abundance: once; d_gene: NA; CDR3aa: CASSWTASSYEQYF; CDR3nt: TGCGCCAGCAGCTGGACTGCGAGCTCCTACGAGCAGTACTTC
j_gene: TRBJ2-7; v_gene: TRBV7-8; abundance: NA; d_gene: TRBD1; CDR3aa: CASSSPDRGGYEQYF; CDR3nt: TGTGCCAGCAGCTCTCCCGACAGGGGAGGCTACGAGCAGTACTTC